Following are 25 T cell receptor beta chains from one sample sequenced in a study of cytomegalovirus exposure and HLA in healthy donors. PCR was performed using 60 Vbeta and 13 Jbeta primers. Here immunoSEQ multiplex PCR was the method, and the copy in TCRdb shows in-frame clones only, minus some. This table has approximately 150,000 clones, 60% to 80% appearing once. Sequencing was done on a sample of PBMCs. The receptors stem from a male donor in good health and CMV-seronegative.

The J gene is TRBJ2-7, the V gene TRBV5-8, with D unclear. The CDR3 has 13 residues. Germline CDR1 SGHTS, CDR2 YDEGEE. Trimming left V 2 bases short and J 3 bases short, with 9 bases between. The CDR3 loop is CASSLDASYEQYF. CDR3 DNA sequence: TGTGCCAGCAGCTTAGATGCCAGCTACGAGCAGTACTTC.

The genes are TRBV18 and TRBJ1-2, with D tentatively TRBD1 (6 bases). Trimming took off 2 bases at V and 2 bases at J, with 9 bases between the two ends. Germline CDR1 is KGHSH and CDR2 is LQKENI. The CDR3 consists of 14 residues. As DNA, the CDR3 is TGTGCCAGCTCACCAGCAGGGGACAACTATGGCTACACCTTC. Translating it yields CASSPAGDNYGYTF.

V usage is TRBV6-6 and J usage is TRBJ1-5; D not certain. The V end was cut by 7 bases, the J end by 7 bases, with 11 bases between. Germline CDR1 is MNHNY and CDR2 is SVGAGI (reference sequence). The CDR3 extends over 12 amino acids. Here the CDR3 DNA reads TGTGCCAGCAAACCGGGATCGCAGCCCCAGCATTTT. Translating gives CASKPGSQPQHF.

The chain couples TRBV23-1 to TRBJ1-2; D gene unclear. TRBV23-1 is an ORF; its function is uncertain. The CDR3 runs to 15 residues. Trimming cost V 0 bases and J 2 bases, with 10 bases left between them. The CDR3 protein is CASSQSCLTNYGYTF. The CDR3 DNA reads TGCGCCAGCAGTCAATCGTGCCTAACGAACTATGGCTACACCTTC.

The chain couples TRBV10-1 to TRBJ2-3; 9 bases line up with TRBD2. This CDR3 region has 19 residues. The ends lost 4 bases at V and 1 base at J; junction bases unmatched: 15. The germline CDR1 and CDR2 sequences are WNHNN and SYGVQD (reference sequence). The CDR3 loop is CASSGCGRGSVSGTDTQYF. The CDR3 region has the DNA TGCGCCAGCAGTGGTTGCGGGAGGGGTAGTGTATCAGGCACAGATACGCAGTATTTT.

V gene TRBV6-1 combines with J gene TRBJ2-7; TRBD2 matches 13 bases. Germline lookup yields CDR1 MNHNS and CDR2 SASEGT. V lost 5 bases and J lost 4; bases outside the gene matches: 5. CDR3 size: 15 residues. CDR3 sequence (DNA): TGTGCCAGCAGTTCAACTAGCGGGGGGGCTTACGAGCAGTACTTC. Its protein is CASSSTSGGAYEQYF.

This chain uses TRBV27 with TRBJ2-2, with 10 bases fitting TRBD1. Germline CDR1 MNHEY, CDR2 SMNVEV (reference sequence). Trimming cost V 1 base and J 4 bases; bases outside gene matches: 3. This CDR3 contains 16 residues. CDR3 in DNA: TGTGCCAGCAGTTTATGGGGACAGGGGCTCACCGGGGAGCTGTTTTTT. Its protein product is CASSLWGQGLTGELFF.

V and J are TRBV2 and TRBJ1-1; 7 bases align to TRBD1. V shed 8 bases, J shed 10 bases, and the junction held 13 bases outside the gene matches. The CDR3 is 13 residues long. Germline lookup yields CDR1 SNHLY and CDR2 FYNNEI. CDR3 protein: CASGGQGESTAFF. As DNA, the CDR3 is TGTGCCAGCGGCGGGCAGGGGGAATCCACAGCTTTCTTT.

The chain links TRBV5-8 to TRBJ1-1; a possible D gene is TRBD1 (5 bases). Trimming stripped 5 bases from V and 1 base from J, with 12 bases between. This CDR3 spans 14 amino acids. The germline gives CDR1 SGHTS, CDR2 YDEGEE. CDR3 nucleotides: TGTGCCAGCAGGTGGGGCTGGAAGAACACTGAAGCTTTCTTT. This codes for CASRWGWKNTEAFF.

The chain links TRBV5-8 to TRBJ2-1, with D tentatively TRBD2 (6 bases). This CDR3 is 14 amino acids long. Germline values: CDR1 SGHTS, CDR2 YDEGEE. The germline V and J ends were trimmed by 3 bases and 4 bases, with 11 bases remaining between them. This chain's CDR3 is CASSSGLGYNEQFF. The DNA of the CDR3 is TGTGCCAGCAGCTCGGGACTCGGATACAATGAGCAGTTCTTC.

V and J are TRBV12-5 and TRBJ2-5; 8 bases agree with TRBD2. The DNA end lines up better with TRBJ2-7; the J call may be wrong. Germline V lookup: CDR1 LGHNT, CDR2 FRNRAP. The CDR3 is 20 amino acids. Here the CDR3 DNA reads TGTGCTAGTGGTTTGCCCCGGGGGGCGGGGGGACTCTACGGGGATAACGAGCAGTACTTC. Translated: CASGLPRGAGGLYGDNEQYF.

This chain uses TRBV5-6 with TRBJ2-5; a possible D gene is TRBD2 (5 bases). Germline CDR1 and CDR2: SGHDT and YYEEEE. This CDR3 is built from 16 residues. Trimming pared 4 bases from V and 4 bases from J, leaving 20 bases between. CDR3 nucleotides: TGTGCCAGCAGCCTGCCCCGGGAACCCCGTATAGAGACCCAGTACTTC. Residues: CASSLPREPRIETQYF.

V gene TRBV4-1 combines with J gene TRBJ1-5; possibly TRBD1 for D (5 bases). V was clipped by 5 bases and J by 5 bases, with 22 bases between them. Germline lookup yields CDR1 MGHRA and CDR2 YSYEKL. This CDR3 region has 17 residues. The CDR3 here is CASSATPLAGRDQPQHF. The CDR3 nucleotides read TGCGCCAGCAGCGCAACACCCCTGGCAGGGAGGGATCAGCCCCAGCATTTT.

This clone was detected once. The V and J genes are TRBV2 and TRBJ2-7; tentative D call: TRBD2 (7 bases). The germline V gene encodes CDR1 SNHLY and CDR2 FYNNEI. The length of the CDR3 is 12 residues. The V end lost 8 bases, the J end lost 4 bases, and 12 bases lay between the germline ends. The CDR3 nucleotides are TGTGCCAGCGGGGGGGCCAGGTACGAGCAGTACTTC. This gives the protein CASGGARYEQYF. Filled out from reference TRBV2 and TRBJ2-7, the complete variable domain reads EPEVTQTPSHQVTQMGQEVILRCVPISNHLYFYWYRQILGQKVEFLVSFYNNEISEKSEIFDDQFSVERPDGSNFTLKIRSTKLEDSAMYFCASGGARYEQYFGPGTRLTVT.

V is TRBV6-1 and J is TRBJ2-1, with TRBD1 identical over 8 bases. Germline CDR1 and CDR2: MNHNS and SASEGT. The CDR3 consists of 14 residues. The V gene end was trimmed by 8 bases and the J gene end by 8 bases; junction bases not matched to a gene: 11. The CDR3 region is CASLQGGRGHEQFF. As DNA, the CDR3 is TGTGCCAGCCTCCAGGGGGGCAGGGGGCATGAGCAGTTCTTC.

The chain recombines TRBV4-1 with TRBJ2-7; TRBD2 agrees at 9 bases. From germline, CDR1 is MGHRA and CDR2 YSYEKL. V shed 2 bases, J shed 0 bases, and the junction held 5 bases outside the gene matches. The CDR3 is made up of 16 amino acids. The chain's CDR3 is CASSQLAGGPSYEQYF. Here the CDR3 DNA reads TGCGCCAGCAGCCAACTCGCGGGAGGGCCCTCCTACGAGCAGTACTTC.

The J gene is TRBJ2-5, the V gene TRBV7-3, with D hard to call. This CDR3 contains 11 residues. The ends were cut back, 6 bases at V and 2 bases at J, with 4 bases in the middle. Looked up from germline, CDR1 is SGHTA and CDR2 is FQGTGA. The CDR3 loop is CASRSQETQYF. CDR3 sequence (DNA): TGTGCCAGCAGGTCACAAGAGACCCAGTACTTC.

This clone was detected once. This sequence joins TRBV11-2 and TRBJ1-4, with a weak D call TRBD1 (6 bases). V lost 0 bases and J lost 0, with 8 bases in between. Per the germline V gene, CDR1 is SGHAT and CDR2 is FQNNGV. The CDR3 runs to 16 residues. CDR3 bases: TGTGCCAGCAGCTTAGAGTACAGGGCAACTAATGAAAAACTGTTTTTT. This codes for CASSLEYRATNEKLFF.

As concerns this clone: A read error may produce the germline difference seen at one junction end. The chain employs TRBV7-9 and TRBJ1-1, with 9 bases aligning to TRBD1. Germline V CDR1 and CDR2: SEHNR, FQNEAQ (reference sequence). The CDR3 covers 12 residues. The CDR3 is CSSRTGATEAFF. The CDR3 DNA is TGTTCCAGCCGGACAGGGGCTACTGAAGCTTTCTTT. Full variable domain (outside the CDR3, taken from reference TRBV7-9 and TRBJ1-1): DTGVSQNPRHKITKRGQNVTFRCDPISEHNRLYWYRQTLGQGPEFLTYFQNEAQLEKSRLLSDRFSAERPKGSFSTLEIQRTEQGDSAMYLCSSRTGATEAFFGQGTRLTVV.

In this sample, this clone turned up a few times. The chain is built from TRBV5-1 and TRBJ2-7, with 10 bases aligning to TRBD1. Per the germline V gene, CDR1 is SGHRS and CDR2 is YFSETQ. There are 15 residues in the CDR3. V was clipped by 5 bases and J by 2 bases; unmatched bases: 7. CDR3 DNA sequence: TGCGCCAGCAGTTTTACCGGGACAGGGGCCTACGAGCAGTACTTC. Protein sequence: CASSFTGTGAYEQYF.

This clone was recorded once. The chain uses TRBV2 and TRBJ2-5, with D possibly TRBD2 on 5 matching bases. Trimming removed 5 bases at V and 2 bases at J, with 9 bases between. Germline V gene data show CDR1 as SNHLY and CDR2 as FYNNEI. This CDR3 is 13 amino acids long. CDR3 in DNA: TGTGCCAGCAGTCTTGACTATCAAGAGACCCAGTACTTC. Translating it yields CASSLDYQETQYF.

This clone was observed once. The chain links TRBV14 to TRBJ2-5; perhaps TRBD2 as D (5 bases). Trimming pared 4 bases from V and 2 bases from J, leaving 14 bases between. The germline V gene encodes CDR1 SGHDN and CDR2 FVKESK. The CDR3 consists of 15 residues. CDR3 sequence: CASSPPRGLQETQYF. The CDR3 DNA reads TGTGCCAGCAGCCCACCCCGAGGGCTACAAGAGACCCAGTACTTC.

The V and J genes are TRBV9 and TRBJ2-3; D may be TRBD1 (6 bases). The CDR3 has 15 residues. V was clipped by 3 bases and J by 2 bases, with 13 bases between them. Germline CDR1 SGDLS, CDR2 YYNGEE. This CDR3 is CASSAGQSATDTQYF. Here the CDR3 DNA reads TGTGCCAGCAGCGCCGGACAGTCCGCCACAGATACGCAGTATTTT.

The CDR3 nucleotides are TGTGCCAGCAGTTGGGCGGGATCCTACGAGCAGTACTTC. This codes for CASSWAGSYEQYF. This chain uses TRBV28 with TRBJ2-7, with D perhaps matching TRBD2 (6 bases). Trimming stripped 4 bases from V and 1 base from J, with 8 bases between. The CDR3 extends over 13 amino acids. Germline assignment: CDR1 MDHEN and CDR2 SYDVKM.

V is TRBV6-5 and J is TRBJ2-5; no clear D. This CDR3 is 12 amino acids long. Trimming left V 8 bases short and J 7 bases short, with 14 bases between. Germline V gene data show CDR1 as MNHEY and CDR2 as SVGAGI. This CDR3 is CASHTLLGTQYF. CDR3 in DNA: TGTGCCAGCCACACACTATTGGGGACCCAGTACTTC.